These T cell receptor beta chains were read from a single sample in a study of blood T cell repertoires in COVID-19. Assay used: immunoSEQ multiplex PCR; TCRdb lists only in-frame clones, some missing. The sample consists of more than 120,000 clones, 85% to 90% of them appearing once. Sequenced material: peripheral blood. These receptors originate from a woman aged 45-59 years with active or convalescent COVID-19. CDR3s include the opening cysteine and the closing phenylalanine or tryptophan. Each record gives: D gene, J gene, clone size, V gene, CDR3 protein, CDR3 DNA. D genes are given only for firm matches. Clone size, where shown, is once, few, many, or a class for clones that have expanded.

TRBD2 | TRBJ2-3 | - | TRBV9 | CASSVISGALTDTQYF | TGTGCCAGCAGCGTAATTAGCGGGGCCCTCACAGATACGCAGTATTTT
- | TRBJ2-3 | - | TRBV7-2 | CASSLRRAPSTDTQYF | TGTGCCAGCAGCTTACGGCGGGCGCCCAGCACAGATACGCAGTATTTT
- | TRBJ1-1 | few | TRBV6-5 | CASIGAFQNTEAFF | TGTGCCAGCATCGGTGCGTTCCAGAACACTGAAGCTTTCTTT
TRBD2 | TRBJ2-2 | - | TRBV4-3 | CASPIWIAGGGTGELFF | TGCGCCAGCCCCATATGGATAGCGGGGGGTGGCACCGGGGAGCTGTTTTTT
TRBD1 | TRBJ1-1 | - | TRBV2 | CASSNTGGQNTEAFF | TGTGCCAGCAGTAATACAGGGGGCCAGAACACTGAAGCTTTCTTT
- | TRBJ2-7 | - | TRBV7-2 | CASSLVSGGGYEQYF | TGTGCCAGCAGCTTAGTATCAGGGGGAGGTTACGAGCAGTACTTC
TRBD1 | TRBJ2-7 | - | TRBV27 | CASSLTTGGKYEQYF | TGTGCCAGCAGCCTTACAACAGGGGGCAAATACGAGCAGTACTTC
TRBD1 | TRBJ2-5 | - | TRBV15 | CATSPRTGRETQYF | TGTGCCACCAGCCCCCGGACAGGGCGAGAGACCCAGTACTTC
- | TRBJ1-2 | - | TRBV15 | CATSSERGPYWGYTF | TGTGCCACCAGCAGTGAACGTGGGCCCTATTGGGGCTACACCTTC
- | TRBJ1-5 | - | TRBV2 | CASSDQGSNQPQHF | TGTGCCAGCAGTGACCAGGGGAGCAATCAGCCCCAGCATTTT
TRBD1 | TRBJ1-1 | - | TRBV18 | CASSPTRPADRAVTEAFF | TGTGCCAGCTCACCAACTCGCCCCGCCGACAGGGCCGTAACTGAAGCTTTCTTT
TRBD1 | TRBJ1-2 | - | TRBV5-1 | CASSAGQGNYGYTF | TGCGCCAGCAGCGCGGGACAGGGAAACTATGGCTACACCTTC
TRBD1 | TRBJ2-3 | - | TRBV5-8 | CASSWQGADTQYF | TGTGCCAGCAGCTGGCAGGGGGCAGATACGCAGTATTTT
- | TRBJ1-1 | once | TRBV4-3 | CASSQDRGTEAFF | TGCGCCAGCAGCCAAGATCGGGGAACTGAAGCTTTCTTT
TRBD1 | TRBJ2-7 | - | TRBV5-4 | CASSWDRGPYEQYF | TGTGCCAGCAGCTGGGACAGGGGCCCCTACGAGCAGTACTTC
- | TRBJ1-1 | - | TRBV28 | CASSLGYNGDTEAFF | TGTGCCAGCAGTTTGGGCTACAACGGGGACACTGAAGCTTTCTTT
TRBD2 | TRBJ2-3 | once | TRBV28 | CASGREGGTDTQYF | TGTGCCAGCGGACGGGAGGGAGGGACAGATACGCAGTATTTT
- | TRBJ2-2 | - | TRBV11-3 | CASSLQGELFF | TGTGCCAGCAGCTTACAGGGGGAGCTGTTTTTT
TRBD1 | TRBJ1-3 | - | TRBV7-2 | CASSPGTVAGNTIYF | TGTGCCAGCAGCCCGGGGACAGTTGCTGGAAACACCATATATTTT
- | TRBJ1-1 | - | TRBV24-1 | CATSLTNTEAFF | TGTGCCACCAGTCTAACGAACACTGAAGCTTTCTTT
TRBD2 | TRBJ2-3 | - | TRBV4-3 | CASSLSSGRDTDTQYF | TGCGCCAGCAGCCTATCCAGCGGGAGAGACACAGATACGCAGTATTTT
TRBD1 | TRBJ2-7 | - | TRBV20-1 | CSASPGTGVNSYEQYF | TGCAGTGCTAGTCCCGGGACAGGGGTGAATTCCTACGAGCAGTACTTC